This T cell receptor (beta chain) was captured by sequencing in a study of response to subunit inactivated influenza vaccine. TCRdb fed the RT-PCR reads into MiXCR, producing one record per CDR3 protein. The data contain 500,000 to 550,000 distinct CDR3 sequences, less than 25% of them seen just once; the ten biggest clones take up about 2.8%. Trimming at V came to 3 bases and at J to 4 bases, leaving 4 bases not matched to a gene. The CDR3 is 14 amino acids. Germline loops: CDR1 SGHTA, CDR2 FQGNSA. A few counts support this clonotype. This sample also belongs to another study, concerning T cells expressing NK-cell markers. From that report: UMI-tagged 5'RACE template switching yielded the TCR beta cDNA. Sequencing of TCR beta repertoires drew on sorted CD3+CD56+NKG2C+, CD3+CD56+NKG2C- and CD3+CD56-NKG2C+ T cells. The use of an anti-gamma-delta TCR antibody, which was added in several experiments, restricted sorting to T cells expressing alpha-beta TCR. About six of the donors carried dominant NKG2C+ clonotypes that took up about 1.0-8% of their CD8+ T cells.

The clonotype comes from a man aged 50 to 59 who received an inactivated influenza vaccine. The sample in question was CD4+ T cells sorted from PBMCs, obtained 11 to 12 days after vaccination. The chain has TRBV7-2 and TRBJ1-1, with 8 bases identical to TRBD1. The CDR3 coding sequence is TGTGCCAGCAGCTTCAACACAGGGGGCACTGAAGCTTTCTTT. It codes for CASSFNTGGTEAFF.